A selection of T cell receptor beta chains follows, all from one sample in a study of naive and memory T cell subsets. MiXCR was run by TCRdb on the UMI-ligation and nested PCR reads, yielding one entry per CDR3 protein. The table shows around 90,000 distinct CDR3 sequences, with around 7% occurring only once. Sequencing was carried out using central memory CD4+ T cells from blood. The receptors originated from a human donor in good health. CDR3s include the opening cysteine and the closing phenylalanine or tryptophan. Each record gives: clone size, D gene, J gene, V gene, CDR3 length, CDR3 protein, CDR3 DNA. The D gene is left open where the match is weak. Not every row has a clone size; where given, it reads once, few, many or a size class.

few,-,TRBJ2-7,TRBV12-3/TRBV12-4,15,CASSLGAASRAEQYF,TGTGCCAGCAGTTTGGGGGCAGCGTCGAGGGCCGAGCAGTACTTC
-,-,TRBJ2-7,TRBV28,14,CASSPRRGTYEQYF,TGTGCCAGCAGTCCCCGACGGGGGACCTACGAGCAGTACTTC
few,-,TRBJ1-1,TRBV4-3,16,CASSRNPHRGNTEAFF,TGCGCCAGCAGCCGAAATCCCCATCGGGGGAACACTGAAGCTTTCTTT
few,-,TRBJ2-7,TRBV2,12,CASSIRDPWLNF,TGTGCCAGCAGTATCCGGGATCCCTGGTTGAACTTC
few,-,TRBJ2-7,TRBV25-1,11,CASSVLGEQYF,TGTGCCAGCAGTGTTCTAGGCGAGCAGTACTTC
few,TRBD1,TRBJ2-5,TRBV4-3,14,CASSNNRGQETQYF,TGCGCCAGCAGCAACAACAGGGGCCAAGAGACCCAGTACTTC
many,TRBD1,TRBJ1-3,TRBV11-2,14,CASSIGTAGNTIYF,TGTGCCAGCAGCATTGGGACAGCTGGAAACACCATATATTTT
few,TRBD2,TRBJ2-3,TRBV7-9,15,CASSLGLAGTDTQYF,TGTGCCAGCAGCTTGGGACTAGCGGGCACAGATACGCAGTATTTT
few,-,TRBJ2-1,TRBV24-1,12,CATSDQGGKQFF,TGTGCCACCAGTGACCAGGGGGGAAAGCAGTTCTTC
-,-,TRBJ2-1,TRBV20-1,15,CSASGPQGSYNEQFF,TGCAGTGCTAGTGGGCCCCAGGGGTCATACAATGAGCAGTTCTTC
many,-,TRBJ2-2,TRBV3-1,13,CASSQAMTGELFF,TGTGCCAGCAGCCAGGCTATGACCGGGGAGCTGTTTTTT
few,TRBD2,TRBJ2-7,TRBV7-2,13,CASSWGGSYEQYF,TGTGCCAGCAGCTGGGGGGGCTCCTACGAGCAGTACTTC